Shown below are 30 T cell receptor beta chains from a single sample sequenced in a study of metastatic and nonmetastatic thyroid tumors. Ahead of thyroid surgery, no patient had received treatment of any kind. TCRdb reanalyzed the PCR reads with MiXCR. This table has 20,000 to 25,000 clones, about 11% appearing once. Sequencing was carried out using blood. Source of these receptors: a female donor with papillary thyroid cancer or a benign thyroid nodule (not recorded which). Some clones in this sample may be carry-over from other donors' samples.

In its sample, this clone was seen many times. The rearrangement links TRBV7-2 to TRBJ2-3, with D unresolved. The CDR3 has 14 amino acids. V lost 2 bases and J 5 bases, leaving 11 bases between the germline ends. Germline values: CDR1 SGHTA, CDR2 FQGNSA. CDR3 DNA: TGTGCCAGCAGCTTACGGCTCGCTGGAGATACGCAGTATTTT. Translation gives CASSLRLAGDTQYF.

This clone was picked up a small number of times. A much larger clone differs by one base, so this may be a read error. Other nucleotide sequences from this sample produce the same CDR3. This chain connects TRBV20-1 to TRBJ2-3; 10 bases agree with TRBD1. This CDR3 region has 14 residues. CDR1 is DFQATT and CDR2 is SNEGSKA in the germline V gene (reference sequence). V gave up 6 bases and J gave up 4 bases; unmatched junction bases: 7. The CDR3 protein is CSARDRGRPDTQYF. The CDR3 DNA sequence: TGCAGTGCACGAGACAGGGGGCGACCAGATACGCAGTATTTT.

Details on this clone: An end of the junction differs from the germline gene, which may be a read error. The V and J genes are TRBV9 and TRBJ2-3; TRBD2 might be the D (6 bases). Germline CDR1 reads SGDLS; CDR2 reads YYNGEE. The CDR3 contains 19 residues. CDR3 sequence: CASSVGSAGGVVAVDTQYF. CDR3 sequence (DNA): TGTGCCAGCAGCGTAGGATCCGCTGGAGGGGTGGTGGCTGTAGATACGCAGTATTTC.

The table lists this clone with many counts. The rearrangement links TRBV20-1 to TRBJ1-1; D is perhaps TRBD1 (5 bases). With 3 bases removed from V and 1 base from J, the gap between germline ends came to 18 bases. The CDR3 spans 16 residues. Germline CDR1 DFQATT, CDR2 SNEGSKA (reference sequence). The CDR3 DNA is TGCAGTGCTAGGTGGGACGCGCCTGGTGGGAACACTGAAGCTTTCTTT. Translated: CSARWDAPGGNTEAFF.

As concerns this clone: This clone may be a read error of a much larger clone one base away. This chain uses TRBV7-2 with TRBJ2-5; D unresolved. Germline V lookup: CDR1 SGHTA, CDR2 FQGNSA. CDR3 size: 13 residues. The CDR3 nucleotides are TGTGCCAGCAGCTTCGAGCTACAAGAGACCCGGTACTTC. Protein sequence: CASSFELQETRYF.

Comments on this clone: One end of the junction fails to match germline, which may point to a read error. The rearrangement joins TRBV28 to TRBJ2-7; possible D gene TRBD2, 7 bases. Per the germline V gene, CDR1 is MDHEN and CDR2 is SYDVKM. The CDR3 consists of 14 residues. The CDR3 here is CASITSAGAYEQHF. DNA of the CDR3: TGTGCCAGCATTACCTCGGCGGGGGCCTACGAGCAGCACTTC.

Remarks on this clone: Germline is not matched at one junction end, which may reflect a read error. This chain uses TRBV9 with TRBJ2-5; TRBD1 matches at 7 bases. CDR1 SGDLS and CDR2 YYNGEE come from the germline V gene. There are 13 residues in the CDR3. The CDR3 sequence: CVSSLGGLETQYF. Written as DNA, the CDR3 is TGTGTCAGCAGCCTAGGGGGCCTTGAGACCCAGTACTTC.

By share, this clone ranks as large (0.1 to 1%). V usage is TRBV6-2 or TRBV6-3 and J usage is TRBJ2-3; D is unresolved. Trimming pared 2 bases from V and 2 bases from J, leaving 5 bases between. Looked up from germline, CDR1 is MNHEY and CDR2 is SVGEGT. The CDR3 contains 13 residues. The CDR3 region is CASSYRDTDTQYF. DNA of the CDR3: TGTGCCAGCAGTTACAGGGACACAGATACGCAGTATTTT.

This clone was counted at least ten times. J is TRBJ1-1 and V is TRBV19; D call uncertain. The germline V and J ends were trimmed by 1 base and 1 base, with 4 bases remaining between them. Germline lookup yields CDR1 LNHDA and CDR2 SQIVND (reference sequence). The CDR3 consists of 13 residues. CDR3 nucleotide sequence: TGTGCCAGTAGTATAGGACAGAACACTGAAGCTTTCTTT. It translates to CASSIGQNTEAFF.

This clone was observed many times. The chain recombines TRBV5-1 with TRBJ1-1; D remains unclear. Germline-derived CDR1 and CDR2 are SGHRS and YFSETQ. V lost 0 bases and J 1 base, leaving 16 bases between the germline ends. The length of the CDR3 is 17 residues. Written as DNA, the CDR3 is TGCGCCAGCAGCTTGGGGGGTCCACCTGAGCAGAACACTGAAGCTTTCTTT. It yields the protein CASSLGGPPEQNTEAFF.

This clone was seen at least ten times. In DNA, the CDR3 is TGTGCCAGCTCACCGGGTCGGGATCCCTATGGCTACACCTTC. Encoded protein: CASSPGRDPYGYTF. J is TRBJ1-2 and V is TRBV18; D is uncertain. V was shortened by 3 bases and J by 4 bases, with 12 bases between the two germline ends. CDR3 length: 14 amino acids. Germline V gene lookup returns CDR1 KGHSH and CDR2 LQKENI.

V usage is TRBV7-2 and J usage is TRBJ1-5; maybe TRBD1 (6 bases). The CDR3 has 14 residues. Trimming pared 0 bases from V and 4 bases from J, leaving 7 bases between. Germline CDR1 is SGHTA and CDR2 is FQGNSA. The CDR3 DNA is TGTGCCAGCAGCTTAGCCCAGGGGAATCAGCCCCAGCATTTT. Protein product: CASSLAQGNQPQHF.

This clone came up many times. The V and J genes are TRBV20-1 and TRBJ1-1; D unclear. The CDR3 length is 14 residues. Looked up from germline, CDR1 is DFQATT and CDR2 is SNEGSKA (reference sequence). V was trimmed by 1 base and J by 0 bases, leaving 9 bases between them. DNA for the CDR3: TGCAGTGCTAGAGGGCAGCTTATGAACACTGAAGCTTTCTTT. This encodes CSARGQLMNTEAFF.

This clone was counted many times. The V gene is TRBV5-5, the J gene TRBJ1-5, with D unclear. V was cut by 0 bases and J by 1 base, with 5 bases left in between. Germline CDR1 reads SGHKS; CDR2 reads YYEKEE (reference sequence). The CDR3 runs to 14 residues. The CDR3 DNA reads as TGTGCCAGCAGCTTGGGACCCAGCAATCAGCCCCAGCATTTT. Protein sequence: CASSLGPSNQPQHF.

In regard to this clone: This may be a read error, as it is one base from a much larger clone. The CDR3 does not close with the conserved phenylalanine or tryptophan, likely indicating a read error. The CDR3 nucleotides are TGTGCCAGCTCACCACCGACAGGGGGTGTGAACACTGAAGCTTTCCTT. Residues: CASSPPTGGVNTEAFL. This sequence joins TRBV18 and TRBJ1-1; 9 bases line up with TRBD1. The germline V gene has CDR1 KGHSH and CDR2 LQKENI. CDR3 size: 16 residues. Trimming took 0 bases from V and 0 from J; bases not matched to a gene: 2.

By share, this clone counts as medium-sized. The chain combines TRBV6-1 with TRBJ1-5; the D is unclear. V gave up 0 bases and J gave up 6 bases, with 12 bases separating them. The germline V gene has CDR1 MNHNS and CDR2 SASEGT. The CDR3 has 15 residues. CDR3 protein: CASSEAGIGSQPQHF. The CDR3 DNA sequence: TGTGCCAGCAGTGAAGCGGGGATTGGAAGTCAGCCCCAGCATTTT.

This clone has ten or more counts. This chain links TRBV6-6 with TRBJ1-4; 7 positions match TRBD1. CDR3 size: 16 residues. Per the germline V gene, CDR1 is MNHNY and CDR2 is SVGAGI (reference sequence). After removal of 2 bases from V and 6 bases from J, the junction contained 9 bases not matched to a gene. CDR3 residues: CASSYASGGLDEKLFF. The DNA for the CDR3 is TGTGCCAGCAGTTACGCCTCAGGGGGGCTTGATGAAAAACTGTTTTTT.

In its sample, this clone was seen many times. The V call is TRBV7-2, the J call TRBJ2-1; the D gene could be TRBD1 or TRBD2 (7 bases each). Germline CDR1 is SGHTA and CDR2 is FQGNSA. This CDR3 contains 16 residues. Trimming took off 5 bases at V and 4 bases at J, with 18 bases between the two ends. The CDR3 reads CASSATRGGFYNEQFF. The CDR3, as DNA: TGTGCCAGCAGCGCGACCAGGGGGGGGTTTTACAATGAGCAGTTCTTC.

This clone was recorded many times. This chain's CDR3 is CASNDGQTYNEQFF. The CDR3, as DNA: TGTGCCAGTAACGACGGCCAAACCTACAATGAGCAGTTCTTC. V is TRBV19 and J is TRBJ2-1; D gene uncertain. This CDR3 is 14 amino acids long. V lost 7 bases to trimming and J lost 2 bases, with 12 bases between them. CDR1 LNHDA and CDR2 SQIVND come from the germline V gene (reference sequence).

This clone occurred many times. Because it lacks the conserved phenylalanine or tryptophan at the end, this CDR3 is likely a read error. The chain has TRBV4-3 and TRBJ1-2; D remains unclear. V was cut by 0 bases and J by 1 base, with 18 bases left in between. The germline CDR1 and CDR2 sequences are LGHNA and YSLEER. This CDR3 region has 18 residues. The DNA of the CDR3 is TGCGCCAGCAGCCAAGAAAGTGGTGCATCCGCTTTTAACTATGGCTACACCCTC. Amino acid sequence: CASSQESGASAFNYGYTL.

Ten or more counts support this clone. This chain connects TRBV29-1 to TRBJ2-5, with D uncertain. V was trimmed by 0 bases and J by 2 bases, leaving 1 base between them. Germline V gives CDR1 SQVTM, CDR2 ANQGSEA. CDR3 length: 11 amino acids. Here the CDR3 reads CSVEDQETQYF. For the CDR3, the DNA is TGCAGCGTTGAAGATCAAGAGACCCAGTACTTC. The complete variable domain, with remaining parts taken from reference TRBV29-1 and TRBJ2-5, reads SAVISQKPSRDICQRGTSLTIQCQVDSQVTMMFWYRQQPGQSLTLIATANQGSEATYESGFVIDKFPISRPNLTFSTLTVSNMSPEDSSIYLCSVEDQETQYFGPGTRLLVL.

A note on this clone: A junction boundary mismatches the germline segment, possibly from a read error. In nucleotides, the CDR3 is TGCAGTGCTAGAGGCCAGACCACGAGGATCTCCTACGATCAGTACTTC. It specifies CSARGQTTRISYDQYF. The V and J genes are TRBV20-1 and TRBJ2-7; no reliable D call. The CDR3 is 16 amino acids. Germline V gene sequence: CDR1 DFQATT, CDR2 SNEGSKA (reference sequence).

The CDR3 reads CASSLGASGTRREQYF. The CDR3 coding sequence is TGTGCCAGCAGTTTAGGGGCTAGCGGGACCCGCCGCGAGCAGTACTTC. V is TRBV12-3 or TRBV12-4 and J is TRBJ2-7, with 9 bases matching TRBD2. The trim removed 1 base at V and 6 bases at J, leaving 10 bases unmatched. CDR3 size: 16 residues.

There are many counts of this clone. J is TRBJ2-7 and V is TRBV11-2, with D possibly being TRBD1 (6 bases). The germline V and J ends were trimmed by 5 bases and 0 bases, with 20 bases remaining between them. The CDR3 totals 17 residues. The germline gives CDR1 SGHAT, CDR2 FQNNGV. This CDR3 reads CASSQLYGQMSSYEQYF. The DNA for the CDR3 is TGTGCCAGCAGCCAGCTATACGGACAGATGAGCTCCTACGAGCAGTACTTC.

This clone was seen many times. This chain connects TRBV11-2 to TRBJ2-7; the match to TRBD1 covers 8 bases. CDR1 SGHAT and CDR2 FQNNGV come from the germline V gene. V lost 1 base to trimming and J lost 4 bases; unmatched junction nucleotides: 6. The CDR3 loop spans 15 amino acids. CDR3 nucleotides: TGTGCCAGCAGCTTAGGGCAGGGGGCGAATTACGAGCAGTACTTC. It encodes CASSLGQGANYEQYF.

The rearrangement uses TRBV20-1 and TRBJ2-1; D remains unclear. V dropped 6 bases and J dropped 7 bases, with 10 bases sitting between them. CDR1 and CDR2 (germline): DFQATT, SNEGSKA (reference sequence). The CDR3 has 11 residues. CDR3 loop: CSAYRQNEQFF. CDR3 bases: TGCAGTGCCTACCGTCAAAATGAGCAGTTCTTC.

The sample holds many counts of this clone. Other DNA sequences in this specimen translate into the identical CDR3. The chain couples TRBV29-1 to TRBJ1-1; no reliable D call. Germline V CDR1 and CDR2: SQVTM, ANQGSEA. Trimming left V 0 bases short and J 9 bases short, with 8 bases between. There are 11 residues in the CDR3. The DNA of the CDR3 is TGCAGCGTTGAAGATATAGGCCAAGCTTTCTTT. Translating gives CSVEDIGQAFF.

Note on this clone: The sample contains more than one DNA sequence encoding this CDR3. The V call is TRBV28, the J call TRBJ2-5, with no clear D. Germline assignment: CDR1 MDHEN and CDR2 SYDVKM. CDR3 size: 12 residues. With 8 bases removed from V and 2 bases from J, the gap between germline ends came to 9 bases. Here the CDR3 DNA reads TGTGCCAGCGGTATGGGTCAAGAGACCCAGTACTTC. Encoded protein: CASGMGQETQYF.

To note about this clone: Mismatch with germline at one junction end may stem from a read error. The chain joins TRBV12-3 or TRBV12-4 to TRBJ1-5; D is undetermined. CDR3 size: 13 residues. The DNA of the CDR3 is TGTGCCAGCAGTCTCACCGACATTCAGCCCCATCATTTT. Residues: CASSLTDIQPHHF.

This clone was counted at least ten times. The V gene is TRBV4-1, the J gene TRBJ2-7; tentative D call: TRBD1 (5 bases). Between the trimmed V and J ends, which lost 4 bases and 2 bases, there was a span of 15 bases. Looked up from germline, CDR1 is MGHRA and CDR2 is YSYEKL. The CDR3 has 15 amino acids. CDR3 loop: CASSPSAQGPYEQYF. Here the CDR3 DNA reads TGCGCCAGCAGCCCCTCTGCGCAGGGTCCCTACGAGCAGTACTTC.